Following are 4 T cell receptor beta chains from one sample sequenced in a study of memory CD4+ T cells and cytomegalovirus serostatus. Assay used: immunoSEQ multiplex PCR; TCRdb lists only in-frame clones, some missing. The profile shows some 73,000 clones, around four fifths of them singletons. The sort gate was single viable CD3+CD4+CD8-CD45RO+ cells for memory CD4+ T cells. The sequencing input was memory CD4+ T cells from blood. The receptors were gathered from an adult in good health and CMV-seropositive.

The CDR3 region has the DNA TGCGCCAGCAGCCAAGAGCTTGCAGGGCGCTTTTCTAACTATGGCTACACCTTC. Translation gives CASSQELAGRFSNYGYTF. The rearrangement joins TRBV4-3 to TRBJ1-2, with D perhaps matching TRBD1 (5 bases). This CDR3 comprises 18 residues. V dropped 0 bases and J dropped 0 bases, with 17 bases sitting between them. Germline V gene lookup returns CDR1 LGHNA and CDR2 YSLEER.

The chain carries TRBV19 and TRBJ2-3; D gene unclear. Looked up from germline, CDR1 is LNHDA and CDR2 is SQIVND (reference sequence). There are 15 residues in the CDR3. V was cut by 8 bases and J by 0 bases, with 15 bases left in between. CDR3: CASSPLVPSTDTQYF. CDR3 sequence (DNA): TGTGCCAGTTCTCCCTTAGTGCCCAGCACAGATACGCAGTATTTT.

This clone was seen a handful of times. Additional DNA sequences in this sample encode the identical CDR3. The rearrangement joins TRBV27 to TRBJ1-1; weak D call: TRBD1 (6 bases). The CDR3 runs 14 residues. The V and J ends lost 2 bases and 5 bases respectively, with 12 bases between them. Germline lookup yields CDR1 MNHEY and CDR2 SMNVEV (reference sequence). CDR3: CASSLRSGDTEAFF. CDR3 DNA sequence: TGTGCCAGCAGTTTACGATCAGGGGATACTGAAGCTTTCTTT.

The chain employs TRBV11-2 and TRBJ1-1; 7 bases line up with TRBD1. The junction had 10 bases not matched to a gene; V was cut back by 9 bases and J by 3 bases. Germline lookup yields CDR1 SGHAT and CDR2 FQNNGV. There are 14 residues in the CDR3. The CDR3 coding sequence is TGTGCCAGTACAGGGGTTATATCGGACACTGAAGCTTTCTTT. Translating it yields CASTGVISDTEAFF.